This TCR beta chain stems from a study of blood T cell repertoires in COVID-19. Study-level information: Sites in the United States, Italy and Spain provided acute and convalescent COVID-19 samples.

Authors' processing steps: How many nucleated cells were present was estimated from reference gene primer amplification. Sequenced by immunoSEQ multiplex PCR; TCRdb stores in-frame clones only, minus some. V and J calls and clone size are given by that table; D and trimming were obtained from the DNA. In the table there are about 55,000 clones, about 90% of which are singletons. This clone showed up just a few times. From germline, CDR1 is SGHVS and CDR2 FQNEAQ. The CDR3 runs to 18 residues. The junction had 10 bases not matched to a gene; V was cut back by 2 bases and J by 4 bases. Source material: peripheral blood. This sequence was found in a man aged 55 to 70 with active COVID-19. The chain uses TRBV7-8 and TRBJ2-3; the match to TRBD2 covers 12 bases. In DNA form, the CDR3 reads TGTGCCAGCAGCTTACTCGGACTAGCGGGACTGGGGGCAGATACGCAGTATTTT. As protein: CASSLLGLAGLGADTQYF.